This T cell receptor beta chain was obtained from a study of response to subunit inactivated influenza vaccine. MiXCR, applied by TCRdb to the RT-PCR reads, yields one record per CDR3 protein. The sample shows about 570,000 distinct CDR3 sequences, roughly 10% of them seen only once. The germline V gene has CDR1 LGHDT and CDR2 YNNKEL (reference sequence). J gave up 3 bases and V 1 base, and 5 bases lay outside the gene matches. The CDR3 loop spans 17 amino acids. In this sample, this clonotype turned up a few times. A further study also used this sample, focusing on T cells expressing NK-cell markers. That paper states: As the method of synthesis, 5'RACE template switching with UMIs yielded TCR beta cDNA.

Source: PBMCs from blood, taken on the day of vaccination. This TCR was recovered from a man aged 45-60 years who received an inactivated influenza vaccine. The gene calls are TRBV3-1 and TRBJ2-1; 11 nucleotides match TRBD2. CDR3 residues: CASSQGRLAGIYNEQFF. The CDR3 nucleotides are TGTGCCAGCAGCCAAGGTCGACTAGCGGGAATCTACAATGAGCAGTTCTTC.